This TCR delta chain stems from a study of human gamma delta and Vdelta1 T cells (dated by TCRdb to the late 2010s). For the wider study: Delta One T cells, Vd1+ gamma-delta T cells, were investigated in the study as cytotoxic effectors against acute myeloid leukemia.

CDR1 TSWWSYY and CDR2 QGS are derived from the germline V gene. The CDR3 measures 22 amino acids from cysteine to phenylalanine. Only CDR3 DNA is held: 66 bases, read in frame from base 1. Libraries were built with PCR. This sample was sequenced with an Illumina MiSeq. TCRdb processed the public reads again with the CATT caller, after which rows with matching DNA were combined. The sample data list a few thousand delta-chain clones, and more than 20% of these were observed just once. The ten top clones hold 55% to 70% of the sample. About this clone itself: Its specific antigen is unknown. The translation of this DNA and the TCRdb protein of a much larger clone differ at residue 21, probably owing to a read error; the protein shown here is translated from the DNA.

This chain is built from TRDV1 and TRDJ1, with 12 bases in between that match TRDD3. This clonotype originated in a human donor in good health. Sequenced: naive CD27+ Vdelta1 gamma-delta T cells from blood. The DNA sequence is as follows: TGTGCTCTTGGGGAACTTATGACGTTCCCTACCCTGACTGGGGGATACTCCGATAAACTCACCTTT. The resulting protein is CALGELMTFPTLTGGYSDKLTF.